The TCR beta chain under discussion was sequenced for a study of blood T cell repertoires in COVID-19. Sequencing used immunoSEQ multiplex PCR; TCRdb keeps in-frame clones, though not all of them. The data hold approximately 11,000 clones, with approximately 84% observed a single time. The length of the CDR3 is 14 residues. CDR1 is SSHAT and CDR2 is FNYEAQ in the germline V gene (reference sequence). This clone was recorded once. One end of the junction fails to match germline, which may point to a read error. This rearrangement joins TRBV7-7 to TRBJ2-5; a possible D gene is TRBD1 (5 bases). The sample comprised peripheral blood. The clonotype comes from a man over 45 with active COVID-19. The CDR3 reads CASSQRQTGETQYF. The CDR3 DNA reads TGTGCTAGCAGCCAACGACAGACTGGGGAGACCCAGTACTTC.